The 25 T cell receptor beta chains below were found in one sample sequenced in a study of blood T cell repertoires in COVID-19. Sequenced by immunoSEQ multiplex PCR; TCRdb stores in-frame clones only, minus some. This sample has tens of thousands of clones, with roughly 80% found just once. What was sequenced was peripheral blood. These receptor sequences come from a woman aged 80 or older with active or convalescent COVID-19.

The sample holds a few counts of this clone. The chain links TRBV4-2 to TRBJ1-1; D is unresolved. The CDR3 runs 15 residues. The V end lost 0 bases, the J end lost 10 bases, and 18 bases lay between the germline ends. Germline-derived CDR1 and CDR2 are LGHNA and YNFKEQ. The CDR3, as DNA: TGTGCCAGCAGCCAAGATAAGAGGGAGTACATTTTAGCTTTCTTT. The encoded protein is CASSQDKREYILAFF.

This rearrangement joins TRBV6-4 to TRBJ1-3; maybe TRBD1 (6 bases). Looked up from germline, CDR1 is MRHNA and CDR2 is SNTAGT. Trimming shortened V by 8 bases and J by 8 bases, and 25 bases separated the two germline ends. The CDR3 covers 16 residues. The CDR3 nucleotides are TGTGCCAGCTCGGGGGGTCCCGGACAGTCACGGGACACCATATATTTT. Translating gives CASSGGPGQSRDTIYF.

The V call is TRBV5-1, the J call TRBJ2-1; no definite D call. The CDR3 has 16 amino acids. Germline CDR1 and CDR2: SGHRS and YFSETQ. V was clipped by 0 bases and J by 4 bases, with 14 bases between them. Written as DNA, the CDR3 is TGCGCCAGCAGCTTGGGTGCTACAGCTCCATACAATGAGCAGTTCTTC. Amino acid sequence: CASSLGATAPYNEQFF.

The CDR3, as DNA: TGTGCCAGCAGTTACCGCCGAGCTGGCACCGGGGAGCTGTTTTTT. It specifies CASSYRRAGTGELFF. This rearrangement joins TRBV6-5 to TRBJ2-2; D is unclear. CDR3 length: 15 amino acids. Germline V lookup: CDR1 MNHEY, CDR2 SVGAGI. V was shortened by 2 bases and J by 4 bases, with 11 bases between the two germline ends.

The chain has TRBV2 and TRBJ1-1; D call uncertain. V was shortened by 7 bases and J by 0 bases, with 12 bases between the two germline ends. The CDR3 sequence is 14 residues long. Germline V gene data show CDR1 as SNHLY and CDR2 as FYNNEI. The CDR3: CASTPEPMNTEAFF. The CDR3 nucleotides are TGTGCCAGCACCCCGGAGCCGATGAACACTGAAGCTTTCTTT.

The table lists this clone with a few counts. The chain is built from TRBV6-2 or TRBV6-3 and TRBJ1-5; 9 positions match TRBD1. The germline V gene encodes CDR1 MNHEY and CDR2 SVGEGT. The CDR3 runs to 19 residues. With 3 bases clipped from V and 0 bases from J, the junction kept 12 bases outside the gene matches. The CDR3 here is CASSYDRDRDLLSNQPQHF. The CDR3, as DNA: TGTGCCAGCAGTTATGATAGGGACAGGGACCTTCTTAGCAATCAGCCCCAGCATTTT.

V and J are TRBV5-6 and TRBJ2-3; 15 nucleotides line up with TRBD2. This CDR3 is 16 amino acids long. With 4 bases clipped from V and 7 bases from J, the junction kept 7 bases outside the gene matches. CDR1 and CDR2 (germline): SGHDT, YYEEEE. CDR3 region: CASSVGLAGGLYTQYF. The CDR3 DNA reads as TGTGCCAGCAGCGTGGGACTAGCGGGGGGCCTATATACGCAGTATTTT.

The chain uses TRBV13 and TRBJ1-2; D call uncertain. Germline CDR1 is PRHDT and CDR2 is FYEKMQ (reference sequence). The V and J ends lost 6 bases and 6 bases respectively, with 17 bases between them. The CDR3 covers 14 residues. CDR3 amino acids: CASSRNSLAHGYTF. The CDR3 bases are TGTGCCAGCAGTCGGAACTCCCTAGCGCATGGCTACACCTTC.

The V call is TRBV9, the J call TRBJ2-7, with 7 bases aligning to TRBD1. The CDR3 is made up of 13 amino acids. Germline loops: CDR1 SGDLS, CDR2 YYNGEE. The junction had 7 bases not matched to a gene; V was cut back by 8 bases and J by 2 bases. CDR3 protein: CARETGQPYEQYF. CDR3 sequence (DNA): TGTGCCAGAGAAACGGGACAGCCCTACGAGCAGTACTTC.

The chain recombines TRBV5-8 with TRBJ1-2, with D possibly being TRBD1 (5 bases). The ends were cut back, 1 base at V and 2 bases at J, with 15 bases in the middle. The germline gives CDR1 SGHTS, CDR2 YDEGEE. The length of the CDR3 is 16 residues. CDR3 region: CASSLWQGFRNYGYTF. The CDR3 nucleotides are TGTGCCAGCAGCTTGTGGCAGGGTTTTCGCAACTATGGCTACACCTTC.

V gene TRBV5-1 combines with J gene TRBJ2-5; maybe TRBD1 (7 bases). CDR1 is SGHRS, CDR2 YFSETQ, per germline. This CDR3 comprises 14 residues. Trimming shortened V by 3 bases and J by 4 bases, and 13 bases separated the two germline ends. The chain's CDR3 is CASSSGGNRETQYF. CDR3 nucleotides: TGCGCCAGCAGCTCAGGGGGGAACAGAGAGACCCAGTACTTC.

The chain recombines TRBV2 with TRBJ2-1; 12 nucleotides match TRBD2. The J segment lost 4 bases and the V segment lost 4 bases, leaving 2 bases of the junction unmatched. CDR1 and CDR2 from the germline V gene are SNHLY and FYNNEI. The CDR3 contains 15 residues. CDR3 loop: CASSGLAGGYNEQFF. In DNA form, the CDR3 reads TGTGCCAGCAGTGGGCTAGCGGGGGGGTACAATGAGCAGTTCTTC. The variable domain in full, with the rest retrieved from reference TRBV2 and TRBJ2-1, is EPEVTQTPSHQVTQMGQEVILRCVPISNHLYFYWYRQILGQKVEFLVSFYNNEISEKSEIFDDQFSVERPDGSNFTLKIRSTKLEDSAMYFCASSGLAGGYNEQFFGPGTRLTVL.

This clone was observed once. CDR3 nucleotide sequence: TGTGCCAGCAGCACCCAGGGGCTAGACTATGGCTACACCTTC. Protein: CASSTQGLDYGYTF. The rearrangement joins TRBV2 to TRBJ1-2; D is perhaps TRBD1 (6 bases). Germline V gives CDR1 SNHLY, CDR2 FYNNEI. The ends were cut back, 6 bases at V and 3 bases at J, with 14 bases in the middle. CDR3 length: 14 amino acids.

This chain connects TRBV4-1 to TRBJ1-3; D perhaps matches TRBD1 (5 bases). V was trimmed by 0 bases and J by 0 bases, leaving 21 bases between them. CDR1 and CDR2 from the germline V gene are MGHRA and YSYEKL. This CDR3 is built from 20 residues. CDR3 coding DNA: TGCGCCAGCAGCCAAGAGGGGAACTTTGGCAGGGCCTCCTCTGGAAACACCATATATTTT. This sequence encodes CASSQEGNFGRASSGNTIYF.

This rearrangement joins TRBV6-6 to TRBJ2-7; the D gene is possibly TRBD2 (6 bases). Trimming took off 6 bases at V and 12 bases at J, with 18 bases between the two ends. Germline V CDR1 and CDR2: MNHNY, SVGAGI (reference sequence). The length of the CDR3 is 12 residues. The CDR3, as DNA: TGTGCCAGCAGCGGGACTTTACTTTACCTGTACTTC. Protein: CASSGTLLYLYF.

This clone was seen just once. The genes are TRBV19 and TRBJ2-1; D is unresolved. Germline V gene lookup returns CDR1 LNHDA and CDR2 SQIVND (reference sequence). The CDR3 runs to 15 residues. V was clipped by 8 bases and J by 0 bases, with 14 bases between them. CDR3 bases: TGTGCCAGTTCCATCGGTCCTGGCTCCTACAATGAGCAGTTCTTC. Protein: CASSIGPGSYNEQFF.

The chain joins TRBV11-2 to TRBJ2-5; 11 positions match TRBD2. Germline trimming cut 4 bases from V and 4 bases from J; bases unmatched to any gene: 2. This CDR3 is built from 14 residues. The germline V gene has CDR1 SGHAT and CDR2 FQNNGV. The CDR3 spells CASSSSGGSETQYF. The DNA for the CDR3 is TGTGCCAGCAGCTCTAGCGGGGGGTCAGAGACCCAGTACTTC.

This clone was recorded once. This sequence joins TRBV6-5 and TRBJ1-4; D remains ambiguous. V was pared by 6 bases and J by 2 bases, with 13 bases between. This CDR3 is built from 15 residues. The V gene's germline CDR1 is MNHEY and CDR2 SVGAGI. CDR3 DNA sequence: TGTGCCAGCAGGTCCGGAGCTGCCACTAATGAAAAACTGTTTTTT. It specifies CASRSGAATNEKLFF.

In this sample, this clone turned up many times. J is TRBJ2-3 and V is TRBV6-6; TRBD2 matches 12 bases. The CDR3 extends over 19 amino acids. Trimming took 5 bases from V and 5 from J; bases not matched to a gene: 17. The germline gives CDR1 MNHNY, CDR2 SVGAGI (reference sequence). CDR3 region: CASSHPPHTSGGLGDTQYF. CDR3 bases: TGTGCCAGCAGTCATCCCCCCCATACTAGCGGGGGGCTGGGAGATACGCAGTATTTT.

The chain recombines TRBV11-3 with TRBJ2-3; 7 nucleotides agree with TRBD1. V dropped 5 bases and J dropped 3; count of bases not matched to a gene: 8. Germline assignment: CDR1 SGHNT and CDR2 YENEEA. This CDR3 spans 15 amino acids. Written as DNA, the CDR3 is TGTGCCAGCAGCCCCGGGACAGCTGGTACAGATACGCAGTATTTT. Translation gives CASSPGTAGTDTQYF.

The CDR3 sequence is CASNPRTGGEAFF. In DNA, the CDR3 is TGTGCCAGCAATCCCCGGACAGGGGGGGAAGCTTTCTTT. This chain links TRBV2 with TRBJ1-1, with TRBD1 identical over 10 bases. After removal of 7 bases from V and 8 bases from J, the junction contained 7 bases not matched to a gene. Germline CDR1 SNHLY, CDR2 FYNNEI. The CDR3 runs to 13 residues. Based on the CDR3 plus reference TRBV2 and TRBJ1-1, the full variable domain is EPEVTQTPSHQVTQMGQEVILRCVPISNHLYFYWYRQILGQKVEFLVSFYNNEISEKSEIFDDQFSVERPDGSNFTLKIRSTKLEDSAMYFCASNPRTGGEAFFGQGTRLTVV.

A remark on this clone: The same CDR3 is also encoded by other DNA sequences in this sample. The gene calls are TRBV3-1 (or the pseudogene TRBV3-2) and TRBJ1-1, with D possibly TRBD1 on 6 matching bases. Germline V gene data show CDR1 as LGHDT and CDR2 as YNNKEL (reference sequence). V was clipped by 2 bases and J by 4 bases, with 8 bases between them. The CDR3 loop spans 13 amino acids. The CDR3 is CASSQRGGTEAFF. In nucleotides, the CDR3 is TGTGCCAGCAGCCAAAGGGGGGGCACTGAAGCTTTCTTT.

The chain couples TRBV3-1 (or the pseudogene TRBV3-2) to TRBJ2-7, with TRBD2 matching over 7 bases. V shed 1 base and J 4 bases; nucleotides not matched to a gene: 7. This CDR3 has 15 residues. In germline, CDR1 is LGHDT, CDR2 YNNKEL (reference sequence). As DNA, the CDR3 is TGTGCCAGCAGCCAAGGGACTAGTATGGGATACGAGCAGTACTTC. As protein: CASSQGTSMGYEQYF.

The gene calls are TRBV5-1 and TRBJ2-2; D unclear. Trimming cost V 1 base and J 5 bases, with 6 bases left between them. CDR3 length: 13 amino acids. Per the germline V gene, CDR1 is SGHRS and CDR2 is YFSETQ. The CDR3 protein is CASSLSETGELFF. The CDR3, as DNA: TGCGCCAGCAGCTTGAGCGAAACCGGGGAGCTGTTTTTT. The full variable domain, its missing parts supplied by reference TRBV5-1 and TRBJ2-2, is KAGVTQTPRYLIKTRGQQVTLSCSPISGHRSVSWYQQTPGQGLQFLFEYFSETQRNKGNFPGRFSGRQFSNSRSEMNVSTLELGDSALYLCASSLSETGELFFGEGSRLTVL.

This clone was recorded a few times. The genes are TRBV19 and TRBJ1-2; 7 nucleotides match TRBD1. The germline gives CDR1 LNHDA, CDR2 SQIVND (reference sequence). The CDR3 loop spans 15 amino acids. The ends lost 5 bases at V and 2 bases at J; junction bases unmatched: 8. The CDR3 is CASSPQGDVNYGYTF. As DNA, the CDR3 is TGTGCCAGTAGTCCCCAGGGGGACGTCAACTATGGCTACACCTTC.